This TCR beta chain comes out of a study of CDR3 diversity in severe acne. TCRdb re-analysed the PCR reads in MiXCR, keeping a single row per CDR3 protein. Among 85,000 to 120,000 distinct CDR3 sequences listed, 51% were seen once. The sequenced material came from blood. This receptor was obtained from a male donor with acne.

CDR3 residues: CATSATGRSNTGELFF. The CDR3 nucleotides read TGTGCCACCAGTGCGACGGGTCGCTCGAACACCGGGGAGCTGTTTTTT. This rearrangement joins TRBV24-1 to TRBJ2-2; no clear D gene. The germline V gene encodes CDR1 KGHDR and CDR2 SFDVKD. V was pared by 5 bases and J by 0 bases, with 12 bases between. This CDR3 comprises 16 residues.